This T cell receptor (beta chain) comes out of a study of T-cell memory formation after mild COVID-19. Study background: Among the donors, TCR clusters were largely specific to each donor. Overall study findings and caveats: Of the contracting clones, CD4+ ones lay mainly in CM and EM, and CD8+ ones in EMRA. A balance of CD4 and CD8 characterized clones contracting day 15 to 85, whereas later expanders leaned CD4+.

With 5 bases removed from V and 3 bases from J, the gap between germline ends came to 16 bases. This CDR3 is built from 16 residues. CDR1 SGHVS and CDR2 FNYEAQ come from the germline V gene. As concerns this clonotype: Its target is not known.

Constant-segment primers served in 5'RACE that generated TCR alpha and TCR beta cDNA libraries bearing sample barcodes and UMIs. MiXCR, run by TCRdb on the 5' RACE reads, gives a single entry per CDR3 protein. The table records some 120,000 distinct CDR3 sequences, roughly 15% of them present only once. The chain recombines TRBV7-6 with TRBJ2-2; D is tentatively TRBD1 or TRBD2 (5 bases each). Sequencing used PBMCs or a T cell subset sorted from them (not recorded which). This receptor was obtained from an adult woman who had mild COVID-19 (a few samples of this study predate the infection). Cell type and time point are not known. The CDR3 sequence: CASSPGMQGHTGELFF. Written as DNA, the CDR3 is TGTGCCAGCAGCCCAGGAATGCAGGGACACACCGGGGAGCTGTTTTTT. Together with reference TRBV7-6 and TRBJ2-2, the CDR3 gives the full variable domain: GAGVSQSPRYKVTKRGQDVALRCDPISGHVSLYWYRQALGQGPEFLTYFNYEAQQDKSGLPNDRFSAERPEGSISTLTIQRTEQRDSAMYRCASSPGMQGHTGELFFGEGSRLTVL.